Given below is one T cell receptor beta chain in context. TCRdb keeps only in-frame clones here, not all; method: immunoSEQ multiplex PCR. The sample lists fewer than 130,000 clones, 80% to 95% seen once, with approximately 8% in the top ten. This sample is part of a study of T cell responses to AZD1222 COVID-19 vaccine. This CDR3 spans 15 amino acids. V lost 4 bases, J lost 6 bases, and 2 bases stayed unmatched. Germline CDR1 reads SGHAT; CDR2 reads FQNNGV. The sample was peripheral blood, taken on day 0 of AZD1222 vaccination. This receptor was identified in an adult in good health. V is TRBV11-2 and J is TRBJ2-2, with 13 bases identical to TRBD2. CDR3 residues: CASSSLAGGPGELFF. The CDR3 DNA sequence: TGTGCCAGCAGCTCACTAGCGGGGGGGCCCGGGGAGCTGTTTTTT.